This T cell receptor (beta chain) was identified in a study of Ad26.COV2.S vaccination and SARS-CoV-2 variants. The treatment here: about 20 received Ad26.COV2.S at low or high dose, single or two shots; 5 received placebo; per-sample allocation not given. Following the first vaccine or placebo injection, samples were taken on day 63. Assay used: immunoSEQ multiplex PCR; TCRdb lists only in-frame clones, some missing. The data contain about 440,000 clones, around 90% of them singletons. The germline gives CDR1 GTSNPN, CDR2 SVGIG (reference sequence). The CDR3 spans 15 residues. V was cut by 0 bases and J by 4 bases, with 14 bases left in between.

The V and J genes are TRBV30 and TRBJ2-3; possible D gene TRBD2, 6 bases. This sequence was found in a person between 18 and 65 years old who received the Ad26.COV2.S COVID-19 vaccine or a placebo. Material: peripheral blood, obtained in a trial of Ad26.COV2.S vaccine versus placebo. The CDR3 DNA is TGTGCCTGGAGTGTAGGCTTGCGGGATCCAGATACGCAGTATTTT. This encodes CAWSVGLRDPDTQYF.